The present T cell receptor beta chain was sequenced within a study of T-cell memory formation after mild COVID-19. In its sample, this clonotype was seen a few times. TCRdb used MiXCR to reprocess the 5' RACE reads, holding one entry per CDR3 protein. This table holds about 350,000 distinct CDR3 sequences, roughly 13% found once. Trimming took off 4 bases at V and 8 bases at J, with 11 bases between the two ends. CDR1 is SGHVS and CDR2 is FQNEAQ in the germline V gene. The CDR3 loop spans 12 amino acids. The sequenced sample was PBMCs or a T cell subset sorted from them (not recorded which). The clonotype comes from a man aged 18 to 29 who had mild COVID-19 (a few samples of this study predate the infection). Cell type and time point are not known. The chain couples TRBV7-8 to TRBJ1-1; D may be TRBD1 (6 bases). The CDR3, as DNA: TGTGCCAGCAGCTGGGGGACATACGAAGCTTTCTTT. Its translation is CASSWGTYEAFF.